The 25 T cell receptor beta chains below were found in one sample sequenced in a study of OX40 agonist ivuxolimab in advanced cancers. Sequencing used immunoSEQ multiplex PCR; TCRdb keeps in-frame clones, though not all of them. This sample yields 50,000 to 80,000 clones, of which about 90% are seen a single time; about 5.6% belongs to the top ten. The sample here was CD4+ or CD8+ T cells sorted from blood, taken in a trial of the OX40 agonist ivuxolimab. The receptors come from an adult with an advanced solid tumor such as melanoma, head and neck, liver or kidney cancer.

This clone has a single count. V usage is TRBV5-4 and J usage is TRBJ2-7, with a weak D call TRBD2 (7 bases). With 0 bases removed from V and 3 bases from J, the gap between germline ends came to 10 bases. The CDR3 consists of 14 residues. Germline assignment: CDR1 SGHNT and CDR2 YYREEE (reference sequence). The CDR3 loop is CASSLGGGGYEQYF. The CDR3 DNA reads TGTGCCAGCAGCTTGGGCGGGGGCGGCTACGAGCAGTACTTC.

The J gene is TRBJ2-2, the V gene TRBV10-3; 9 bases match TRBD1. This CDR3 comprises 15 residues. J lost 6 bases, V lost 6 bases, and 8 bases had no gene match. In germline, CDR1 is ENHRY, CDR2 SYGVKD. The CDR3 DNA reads TGTGCCATCAGGGGTACAGGGGGCAGCGCCGGGGAGCTGTTTTTT. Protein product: CAIRGTGGSAGELFF.

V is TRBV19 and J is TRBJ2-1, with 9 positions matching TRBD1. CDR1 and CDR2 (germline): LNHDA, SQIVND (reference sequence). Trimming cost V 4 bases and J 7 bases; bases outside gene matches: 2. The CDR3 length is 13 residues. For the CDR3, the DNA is TGTGCCAGTAGTAGGGGGACAGGGAATGAGCAGTTCTTC. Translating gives CASSRGTGNEQFF.

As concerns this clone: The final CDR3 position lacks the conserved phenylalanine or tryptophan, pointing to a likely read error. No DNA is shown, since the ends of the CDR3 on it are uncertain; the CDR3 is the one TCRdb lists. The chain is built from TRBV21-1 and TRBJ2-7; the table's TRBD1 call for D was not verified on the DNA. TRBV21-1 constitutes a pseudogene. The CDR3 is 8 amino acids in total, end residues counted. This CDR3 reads CASSKYRA.

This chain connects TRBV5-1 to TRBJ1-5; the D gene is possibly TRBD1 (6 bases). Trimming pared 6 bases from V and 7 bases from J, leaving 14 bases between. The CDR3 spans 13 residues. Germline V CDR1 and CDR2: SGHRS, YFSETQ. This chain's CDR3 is CASIGGNEQPQHF. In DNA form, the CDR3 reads TGCGCCAGCATAGGGGGGAATGAACAGCCCCAGCATTTT.

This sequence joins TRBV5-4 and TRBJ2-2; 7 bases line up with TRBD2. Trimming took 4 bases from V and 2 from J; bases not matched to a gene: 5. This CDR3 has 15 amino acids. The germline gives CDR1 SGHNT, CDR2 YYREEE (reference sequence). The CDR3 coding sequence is TGTGCCAGCAGCCCCGGACTAGTCAACACCGGGGAGCTGTTTTTT. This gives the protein CASSPGLVNTGELFF.

The CDR3 protein is CASRLGSRGDGYTF. CDR3 coding DNA: TGTGCCAGCAGGCTCGGTAGTAGGGGAGATGGCTACACCTTC. The chain is built from TRBV6-1 and TRBJ1-2; possible D gene TRBD1, 5 bases. The CDR3 is 14 residues long. The germline CDR1 and CDR2 sequences are MNHNS and SASEGT. The V and J ends lost 6 bases and 6 bases respectively, with 17 bases between them.

Here the CDR3 DNA reads TGTGCCAGCAGCTTTGGTCAGTTGGCCTCCTACGAGCAGTACTTC. Translated, it gives CASSFGQLASYEQYF. V gene TRBV5-5 combines with J gene TRBJ2-7; D is undetermined. This CDR3 has 15 amino acids. Germline lookup yields CDR1 SGHKS and CDR2 YYEKEE (reference sequence). Trimming took 2 bases from V and 0 from J, leaving 12 bases between them.

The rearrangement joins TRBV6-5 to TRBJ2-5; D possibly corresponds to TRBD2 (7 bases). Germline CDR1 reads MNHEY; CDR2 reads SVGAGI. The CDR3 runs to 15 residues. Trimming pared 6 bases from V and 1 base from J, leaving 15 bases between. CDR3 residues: CASRNREGAQETQYF. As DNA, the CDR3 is TGTGCCAGCAGAAACAGGGAGGGAGCCCAAGAGACCCAGTACTTC.

In DNA form, the CDR3 reads TGTGCCAGCAGTCCGGACAGGTTTTATCAGCCCCAGCATTTT. Encoded protein: CASSPDRFYQPQHF. The V gene is TRBV6-1, the J gene TRBJ1-5; 7 positions match TRBD1. CDR3 length equals 14 residues. Trimming at V came to 5 bases and at J to 5 bases, leaving 6 bases not matched to a gene. Looked up from germline, CDR1 is MNHNS and CDR2 is SASEGT.

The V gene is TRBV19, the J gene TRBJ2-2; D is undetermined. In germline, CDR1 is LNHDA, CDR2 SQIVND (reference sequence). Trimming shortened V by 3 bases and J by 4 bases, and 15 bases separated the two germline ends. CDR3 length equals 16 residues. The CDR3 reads CASSMKRRLSTGELFF. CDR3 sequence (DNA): TGTGCCAGTAGTATGAAACGGCGATTGTCCACCGGGGAGCTGTTTTTT.

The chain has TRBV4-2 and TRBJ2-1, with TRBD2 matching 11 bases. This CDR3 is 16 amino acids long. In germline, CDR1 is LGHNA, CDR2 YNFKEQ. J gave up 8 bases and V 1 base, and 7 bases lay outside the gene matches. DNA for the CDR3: TGTGCCAGCAGCCAAGTTCCGGGACTAGCGGTACATGAGCAGTTCTTC. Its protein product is CASSQVPGLAVHEQFF.

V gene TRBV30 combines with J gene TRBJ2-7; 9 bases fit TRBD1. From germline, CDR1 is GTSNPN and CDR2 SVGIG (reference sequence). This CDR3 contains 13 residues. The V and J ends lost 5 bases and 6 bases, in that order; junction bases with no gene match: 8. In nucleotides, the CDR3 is TGTGCCTGGGGGGACAGGGAATGCTGCGAGCAGTACTTC. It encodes CAWGDRECCEQYF.

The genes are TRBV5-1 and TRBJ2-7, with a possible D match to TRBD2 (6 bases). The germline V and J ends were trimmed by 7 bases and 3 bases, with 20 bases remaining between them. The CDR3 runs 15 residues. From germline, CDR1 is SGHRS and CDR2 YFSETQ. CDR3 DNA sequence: TGCGCCAGCGCCGACCGAGGAGGGCCGGGCTACGAGCAGTACTTC. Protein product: CASADRGGPGYEQYF.

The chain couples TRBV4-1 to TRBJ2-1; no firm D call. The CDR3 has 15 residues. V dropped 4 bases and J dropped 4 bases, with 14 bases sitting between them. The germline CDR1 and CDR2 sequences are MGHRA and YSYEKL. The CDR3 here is CASSPTERLYNEQFF. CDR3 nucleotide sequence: TGCGCCAGCAGCCCAACGGAGCGCCTTTACAATGAGCAGTTCTTC.

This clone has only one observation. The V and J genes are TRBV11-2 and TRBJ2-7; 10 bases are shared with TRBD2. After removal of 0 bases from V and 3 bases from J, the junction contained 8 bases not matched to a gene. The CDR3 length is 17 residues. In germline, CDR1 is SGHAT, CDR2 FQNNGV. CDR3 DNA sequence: TGTGCCAGCAGCTTAGAGGGGCGACTAGCGGGCCGCTACGAGCAGTACTTC. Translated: CASSLEGRLAGRYEQYF.

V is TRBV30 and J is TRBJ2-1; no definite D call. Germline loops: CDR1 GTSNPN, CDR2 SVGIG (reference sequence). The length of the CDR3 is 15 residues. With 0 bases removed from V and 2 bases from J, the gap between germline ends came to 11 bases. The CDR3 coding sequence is TGTGCCTGGAGTGTCTATTCCAGGACCTACAATGAGCAGTTCTTC. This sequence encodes CAWSVYSRTYNEQFF.

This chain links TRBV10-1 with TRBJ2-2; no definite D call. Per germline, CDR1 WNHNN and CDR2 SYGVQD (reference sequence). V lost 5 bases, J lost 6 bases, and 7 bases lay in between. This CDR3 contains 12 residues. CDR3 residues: CASSPSPGELFF. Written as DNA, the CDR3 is TGCGCCAGCAGTCCCTCCCCCGGGGAGCTGTTTTTT.

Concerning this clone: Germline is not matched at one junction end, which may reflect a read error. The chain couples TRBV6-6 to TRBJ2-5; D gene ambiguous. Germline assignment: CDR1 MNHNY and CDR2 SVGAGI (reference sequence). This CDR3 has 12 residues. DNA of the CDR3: TGTGCCAGCAGTTACCCGCAAGGGACCCAGTACTTC. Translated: CASSYPQGTQYF.

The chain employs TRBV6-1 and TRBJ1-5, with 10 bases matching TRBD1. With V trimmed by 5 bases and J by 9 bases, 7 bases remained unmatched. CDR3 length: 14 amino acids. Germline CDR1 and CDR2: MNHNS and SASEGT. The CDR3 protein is CASSIGQGERPQHF. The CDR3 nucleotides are TGTGCCAGCAGTATAGGACAGGGGGAGAGGCCCCAGCATTTT.

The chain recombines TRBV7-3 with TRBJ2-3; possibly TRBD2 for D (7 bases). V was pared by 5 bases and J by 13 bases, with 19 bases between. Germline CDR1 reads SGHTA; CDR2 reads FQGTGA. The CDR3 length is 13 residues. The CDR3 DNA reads TGTGCCAGCAGCGACGGACTCCGGGGGGCGAAGTATTTT. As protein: CASSDGLRGAKYF.

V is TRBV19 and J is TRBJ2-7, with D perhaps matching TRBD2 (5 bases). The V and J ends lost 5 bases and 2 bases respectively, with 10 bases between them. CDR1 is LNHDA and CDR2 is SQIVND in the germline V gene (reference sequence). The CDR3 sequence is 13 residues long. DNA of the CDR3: TGTGCCAGTAGTGCCACCGGGACCTACGAGCAGTACTTC. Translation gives CASSATGTYEQYF. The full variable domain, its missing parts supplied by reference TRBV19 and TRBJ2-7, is DGGITQSPKYLFRKEGQNVTLSCEQNLNHDAMYWYRQDPGQGLRLIYYSQIVNDFQKGDIAEGYSVSREKKESFPLTVTSAQKNPTAFYLCASSATGTYEQYFGPGTRLTVT.

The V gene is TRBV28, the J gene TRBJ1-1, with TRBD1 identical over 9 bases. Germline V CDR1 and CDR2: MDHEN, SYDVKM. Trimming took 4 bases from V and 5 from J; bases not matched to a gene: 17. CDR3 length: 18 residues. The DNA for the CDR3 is TGTGCCAGCAGTTACCCACTCGCCTTACAGGGGGCGCGGACTGAAGCTTTCTTT. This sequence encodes CASSYPLALQGARTEAFF.

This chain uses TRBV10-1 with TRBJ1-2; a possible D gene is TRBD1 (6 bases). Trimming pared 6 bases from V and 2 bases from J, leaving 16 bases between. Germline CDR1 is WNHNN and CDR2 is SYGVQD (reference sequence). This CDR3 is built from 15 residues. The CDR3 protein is CASSPTGGANYGYTF. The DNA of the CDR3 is TGCGCCAGCAGCCCGACGGGGGGCGCGAACTATGGCTACACCTTC.

CDR3: CASKSTGSNQPQHF. The CDR3 nucleotides are TGTGCCAGCAAATCGACAGGTAGCAATCAGCCCCAGCATTTT. The V gene is TRBV21-1, the J gene TRBJ1-5; the table's D call, TRBD1, was not checked against the DNA. TRBV21-1 is a pseudogene. This CDR3 contains 14 residues.